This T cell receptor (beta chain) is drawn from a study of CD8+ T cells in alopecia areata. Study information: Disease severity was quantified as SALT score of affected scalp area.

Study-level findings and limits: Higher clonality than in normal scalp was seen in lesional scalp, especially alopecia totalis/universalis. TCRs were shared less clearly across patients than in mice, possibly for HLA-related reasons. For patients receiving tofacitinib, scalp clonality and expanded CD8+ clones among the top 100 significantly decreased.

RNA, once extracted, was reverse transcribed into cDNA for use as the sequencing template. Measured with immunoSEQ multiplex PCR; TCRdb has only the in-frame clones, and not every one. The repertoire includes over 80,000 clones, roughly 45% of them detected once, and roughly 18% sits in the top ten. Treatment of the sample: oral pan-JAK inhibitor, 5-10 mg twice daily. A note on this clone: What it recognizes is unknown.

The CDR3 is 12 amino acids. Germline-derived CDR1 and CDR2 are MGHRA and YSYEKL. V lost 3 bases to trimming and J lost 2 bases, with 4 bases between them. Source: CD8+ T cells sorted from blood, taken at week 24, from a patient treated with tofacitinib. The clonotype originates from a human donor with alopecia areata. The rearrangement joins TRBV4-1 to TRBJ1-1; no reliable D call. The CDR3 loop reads CASSHGNTEAFF. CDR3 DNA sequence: TGCGCCAGCAGCCATGGCAACACTGAAGCTTTCTTT.